Presented here are 27 T cell receptor beta chains from one specimen sequenced in a study of cytomegalovirus exposure and HLA in healthy donors listed by TCRdb under 2017. Library construction relied on the immunoSEQ multiplex PCR assay. What TCRdb holds here is the immuneACCESS table cut down to in-frame rearrangements. Part of the clones is not present; checked against another copy, under half of the missing clones reflect an unresolved V gene, and the others are unexplained. The sample contains fewer than 120,000 clones, 88% of them found a single time. The top ten clonotypes cover approximately 1.4% of the sample. The sample was PBMCs. The origin of the receptors is a woman in her thirties in good health and CMV-seropositive.

The V and J genes are TRBV7-9 and TRBJ1-1; D is uncertain. The CDR3 length is 13 residues. Germline values: CDR1 SEHNR, CDR2 FQNEAQ (reference sequence). V lost 4 bases and J 1 base, leaving 7 bases between the germline ends. Here the CDR3 reads CASSSEQNTEAFF. CDR3 in DNA: TGTGCCAGCAGCTCCGAACAGAACACTGAAGCTTTCTTT.

Only one count was recorded for this clone. This chain joins TRBV4-3 and TRBJ2-3; 7 positions agree with TRBD1. With 4 bases clipped from V and 0 bases from J, the junction kept 1 base outside the gene matches. In germline, CDR1 is LGHNA, CDR2 YSLEER. The CDR3 runs to 14 residues. The CDR3 DNA reads TGCGCCAGCAGCCTGGGACAGAGCACAGATACGCAGTATTTT. Translated: CASSLGQSTDTQYF.

The chain joins TRBV7-3 to TRBJ1-1, with 7 bases aligning to TRBD1. The CDR3 consists of 13 residues. Germline CDR1 SGHTA, CDR2 FQGTGA. J lost 1 base, V lost 8 bases, and 4 bases had no gene match. The CDR3 here is CASRRGPNTEAFF. In nucleotides, the CDR3 is TGTGCCAGCCGAAGGGGGCCGAACACTGAAGCTTTCTTT.

The chain combines TRBV29-1 with TRBJ2-5, with D perhaps TRBD2 (5 bases). V shed 3 bases and J shed 5 bases, with 13 bases lying between them. The CDR3 is 13 residues long. Germline CDR1 reads SQVTM; CDR2 reads ANQGSEA. CDR3 nucleotide sequence: TGCAGCGTTGAGGTCGCATCGGGGGAGACCCAGTACTTC. Translation: CSVEVASGETQYF.

The rearrangement links TRBV28 to TRBJ1-2, with D uncertain. The germline V gene encodes CDR1 MDHEN and CDR2 SYDVKM. V dropped 3 bases and J dropped 8 bases, with 22 bases sitting between them. The CDR3 covers 16 residues. The CDR3: CASSFPSPDRAEGYTF. The CDR3 DNA reads TGTGCCAGCAGTTTCCCTAGCCCCGACCGGGCGGAGGGCTACACCTTC.

This chain joins TRBV29-1 and TRBJ2-7, with 7 positions matching TRBD2. The germline V gene has CDR1 SQVTM and CDR2 ANQGSEA. This CDR3 is 13 amino acids long. Losses at the gene ends were 7 bases for V and 2 bases for J; bases not matched to a gene: 8. CDR3 amino acids: CSAASSGTYEQYF. The CDR3 DNA sequence: TGCAGCGCAGCCTCTAGCGGCACCTACGAGCAGTACTTC.

The rearrangement links TRBV28 to TRBJ2-1, with 13 bases fitting TRBD2. V dropped 4 bases and J dropped 8; count of bases not matched to a gene: 11. This CDR3 region has 17 residues. The germline V gene has CDR1 MDHEN and CDR2 SYDVKM. CDR3 sequence reads: CASSSTGLAGSLYEQFF. The CDR3 bases are TGTGCCAGCAGTTCCACGGGACTAGCGGGGTCTTTGTATGAGCAGTTCTTC.

V is TRBV15 and J is TRBJ2-5; 14 bases line up with TRBD2. From germline, CDR1 is LNHNV and CDR2 YYDKDF (reference sequence). With V trimmed by 0 bases and J by 3 bases, 9 bases remained unmatched. This CDR3 region has 19 residues. Here the CDR3 DNA reads TGTGCCACCAGCAGAGATCCACCTAGACTAGCGGGGGGGAAAGAGACCCAGTACTTC. Protein product: CATSRDPPRLAGGKETQYF.

This chain joins TRBV29-1 and TRBJ2-5; the D gene is possibly TRBD1 (5 bases). The germline V gene has CDR1 SQVTM and CDR2 ANQGSEA. This CDR3 contains 15 residues. The V end was cut by 3 bases, the J end by 6 bases, with 20 bases between. This CDR3 is CSVEIIRGPAKTQYF. CDR3 sequence (DNA): TGCAGCGTTGAGATAATTAGGGGCCCGGCCAAGACCCAGTACTTC.

This chain joins TRBV9 and TRBJ2-5; the match to TRBD2 covers 13 bases. Germline trimming cut 5 bases from V and 4 bases from J; bases unmatched to any gene: 5. The CDR3 length is 15 residues. The germline V gene has CDR1 SGDLS and CDR2 YYNGEE. The chain's CDR3 is CASSTSGGVSETQYF. DNA of the CDR3: TGTGCCAGCAGTACTAGCGGGGGGGTCTCAGAGACCCAGTACTTC.

This chain links TRBV5-4 with TRBJ1-5; D not resolved. V was trimmed by 4 bases and J by 0 bases, leaving 11 bases between them. The germline CDR1 and CDR2 sequences are SGHNT and YYREEE (reference sequence). The CDR3 consists of 15 residues. For the CDR3, the DNA is TGTGCCAGCAGCCCCCTGCCGGGTAGCAATCAGCCCCAGCATTTT. Its protein product is CASSPLPGSNQPQHF.

This sequence joins TRBV25-1 and TRBJ2-5, with TRBD2 identical over 7 bases. The CDR3 extends over 14 amino acids. V gave up 3 bases and J gave up 2 bases; unmatched junction bases: 3. The germline V gene has CDR1 MGHDK and CDR2 SYGVNS. CDR3 residues: CASSDSGQQETQYF. For the CDR3, the DNA is TGTGCCAGCAGTGATAGCGGGCAGCAAGAGACCCAGTACTTC.

The chain combines TRBV10-3 with TRBJ1-1; 7 bases line up with TRBD1. Germline V gene lookup returns CDR1 ENHRY and CDR2 SYGVKD. V dropped 7 bases and J dropped 2; count of bases not matched to a gene: 13. CDR3 size: 16 residues. Written as DNA, the CDR3 is TGTGCCATCACCATACTACCGGGACAGAGTAACACTGAAGCTTTCTTT. Its translation is CAITILPGQSNTEAFF.

This clone was observed once. CDR3 nucleotide sequence: TGCAGCGTTACACCGGGACAGGGGAATTATGGCTACACCTTC. It codes for CSVTPGQGNYGYTF. This chain links TRBV29-1 with TRBJ1-2; 10 bases line up with TRBD1. Trimming cost V 5 bases and J 5 bases; bases outside gene matches: 8. Germline CDR1 SQVTM, CDR2 ANQGSEA. The CDR3 contains 14 residues.

The CDR3 DNA reads TGTGCCAGCAGTTACAGGGCGCAGGGGGCCTACGAGCAGTACTTC. Its translation: CASSYRAQGAYEQYF. V is TRBV6-5 and J is TRBJ2-7; TRBD1 agrees at 7 bases. Germline CDR1 reads MNHEY; CDR2 reads SVGAGI. V trimming: 2 bases; J trimming: 2 bases; junction bases outside the gene matches: 6. CDR3 size: 15 residues.

The chain links TRBV28 to TRBJ1-5, with 8 positions matching TRBD1. V shed 4 bases and J 7 bases; nucleotides not matched to a gene: 6. CDR3 size: 14 residues. The germline CDR1 and CDR2 sequences are MDHEN and SYDVKM. The CDR3 here is CASSSGGAGQPQHF. The CDR3 region has the DNA TGTGCCAGCAGTTCAGGGGGCGCAGGACAGCCCCAGCATTTT.

The chain has TRBV13 and TRBJ1-1, with 7 bases fitting TRBD1. The CDR3 covers 15 residues. Germline loops: CDR1 PRHDT, CDR2 FYEKMQ (reference sequence). J was trimmed by 1 base and V by 0 bases; bases with no gene match: 2. CDR3 protein: CASSLGGQENTEAFF. In DNA, the CDR3 is TGTGCCAGCAGCTTAGGAGGACAGGAGAACACTGAAGCTTTCTTT.

The rearrangement uses TRBV25-1 and TRBJ2-5; 7 positions match TRBD2. This CDR3 spans 14 amino acids. Germline values: CDR1 MGHDK, CDR2 SYGVNS. V was clipped by 5 bases and J by 7 bases; unmatched bases: 10. CDR3: CASSPRQPGGTQYF. The CDR3 bases are TGTGCCAGCAGTCCCCGACAGCCGGGGGGGACCCAGTACTTC.

The chain carries TRBV5-1 and TRBJ2-3, with 7 bases aligning to TRBD2. Germline values: CDR1 SGHRS, CDR2 YFSETQ. Germline trimming cut 4 bases from V and 9 bases from J; bases unmatched to any gene: 8. The length of the CDR3 is 13 residues. The CDR3 spells CASSLDGTITQYF. DNA of the CDR3: TGCGCCAGCAGCCTGGACGGGACTATCACGCAGTATTTT.

This clone was seen once. This chain joins TRBV9 and TRBJ2-5; D perhaps matches TRBD2 (7 bases). Trimming left V 2 bases short and J 2 bases short, with 10 bases between. The germline V gene has CDR1 SGDLS and CDR2 YYNGEE. The CDR3 has 14 residues. The CDR3 DNA follows: TGTGCCAGCAGCGTCGGGGGGCCTCAAGAGACCCAGTACTTC. Its protein is CASSVGGPQETQYF.

The chain joins TRBV2 to TRBJ2-5, with D unresolved. The CDR3 loop spans 14 amino acids. Germline V gene sequence: CDR1 SNHLY, CDR2 FYNNEI. Trimming stripped 1 base from V and 5 bases from J, with 11 bases between. Written as DNA, the CDR3 is TGTGCCAGCAGTGAAGTTAGCATCCGGGAGACCCAGTACTTC. Translating gives CASSEVSIRETQYF.

This rearrangement joins TRBV6-6 to TRBJ1-4, with D perhaps TRBD1 (5 bases). Germline CDR1 MNHNY, CDR2 SVGAGI (reference sequence). CDR3 length equals 14 residues. V lost 2 bases and J 3 bases, leaving 7 bases between the germline ends. The CDR3 sequence: CASSYRDSNEKLFF. The DNA of the CDR3 is TGTGCCAGCAGTTACCGGGACTCTAATGAAAAACTGTTTTTT.

This clone appeared once. J is TRBJ2-3 and V is TRBV29-1, with TRBD2 matching 8 bases. The CDR3 covers 14 residues. V was clipped by 7 bases and J by 4 bases; unmatched bases: 10. The germline V gene has CDR1 SQVTM and CDR2 ANQGSEA. The CDR3 region is CSGFSAGVADTQYF. For the CDR3, the DNA is TGCAGCGGATTTTCAGCGGGAGTCGCAGATACGCAGTATTTT.

This chain joins TRBV19 and TRBJ1-5; no reliable D call. Looked up from germline, CDR1 is LNHDA and CDR2 is SQIVND (reference sequence). The CDR3 spans 16 residues. Trimming shortened V by 5 bases and J by 6 bases, and 20 bases separated the two germline ends. CDR3 sequence reads: CASSLWEGSAGQPQHF. The CDR3 region has the DNA TGTGCCAGTAGTCTCTGGGAGGGCTCGGCGGGTCAGCCCCAGCATTTT.

The CDR3 sequence: CASSDSDNSYEQYF. As DNA, the CDR3 is TGTGCCAGCAGTGACTCGGACAACTCCTACGAGCAGTACTTC. This chain uses TRBV6-4 with TRBJ2-7; TRBD1 is a possible D gene (5 bases). V was pared by 0 bases and J by 0 bases, with 6 bases between. The germline CDR1 and CDR2 sequences are MRHNA and SNTAGT. The CDR3 sequence is 14 residues long.

This sequence joins TRBV4-3 and TRBJ1-2; D possibly corresponds to TRBD1 (5 bases). CDR1 and CDR2 from the germline V gene are LGHNA and YSLEER. The CDR3 length is 19 residues. Trimming removed 2 bases at V and 8 bases at J, with 30 bases between. The DNA for the CDR3 is TGCGCCAGCAGCCAATCAGTCGTTCAAACAGGATTGGGTCTCGGGGGCTACACCTTC. Translated: CASSQSVVQTGLGLGGYTF.

This sequence joins TRBV4-2 and TRBJ2-3; 10 nucleotides line up with TRBD2. Germline V gives CDR1 LGHNA, CDR2 YNFKEQ. The CDR3 loop spans 17 amino acids. J was trimmed by 5 bases and V by 1 base; bases with no gene match: 9. DNA of the CDR3: TGTGCCAGCAGCCAAGGACTAGCGGGCAATCCGGGAGATACGCAGTATTTT. It specifies CASSQGLAGNPGDTQYF.